Below are 27 T cell receptor beta chains sequenced from a single sample in a study of beta chain features in type 1 diabetes listed by TCRdb under 2018. The library was made by the immunoSEQ multiplex PCR assay. The entire amount of isolated RNA was reverse transcribed using the High Capacity cDNA Reverse Transcription Kit, so the sequenced TCRB transcripts were expressed ones. The immuneACCESS repertoire file appears here via TCRdb, limited to in-frame rearrangements. These files lack a portion of the clones; in checked studies, under half of the deficit traces to unresolved V genes, and the cause of the others is not known. The sample has fewer than 250,000 clones on record, less than 15% of them singletons. Of the sample, about 0.026% is held by the ten largest clones. The sequencing input was naive CD4+ T cells from blood. The cell subset or site label, read with the paper, signifies: true naive CD4+ T cells. The receptors originated from a woman between 40 and 50 years old in good health.

The chain links TRBV5-1 to TRBJ1-4, with 8 bases matching TRBD1. The CDR3 runs 15 residues. Germline V gene lookup returns CDR1 SGHRS and CDR2 YFSETQ. Germline trimming cut 4 bases from V and 8 bases from J; bases unmatched to any gene: 10. The CDR3 region is CASSTQGASGEKLFF. CDR3 coding DNA: TGCGCCAGCAGCACCCAGGGGGCGTCGGGAGAAAAACTGTTTTTT. Variable domain in full (rest from reference TRBV5-1 and TRBJ1-4): KAGVTQTPRYLIKTRGQQVTLSCSPISGHRSVSWYQQTPGQGLQFLFEYFSETQRNKGNFPGRFSGRQFSNSRSEMNVSTLELGDSALYLCASSTQGASGEKLFFGSGTQLSVL.

The gene calls are TRBV25-1 and TRBJ2-7; the D gene is possibly TRBD1 (7 bases). The ends were cut back, 3 bases at V and 2 bases at J, with 11 bases in the middle. The CDR3 runs to 14 residues. Germline V gene data show CDR1 as MGHDK and CDR2 as SYGVNS. CDR3 bases: TGTGCCAGCAGTGACCCCAGGGGGGCCTACGAGCAGTACTTC. Translation: CASSDPRGAYEQYF.

This sequence joins TRBV9 and TRBJ2-1; D unresolved. The V end lost 0 bases, the J end lost 8 bases, and 9 bases lay between the germline ends. The V gene's germline CDR1 is SGDLS and CDR2 YYNGEE. This CDR3 has 13 residues. CDR3 sequence: CASSVVSFDEQFF. CDR3 coding DNA: TGTGCCAGCAGCGTAGTTAGCTTCGATGAGCAGTTCTTC. Full variable domain (remainder filled in from reference TRBV9 and TRBJ2-1): DSGVTQTPKHLITATGQRVTLRCSPRSGDLSVYWYQQSLDQGLQFLIQYYNGEERAKGNILERFSAQQFPDLHSELNLSSLELGDSALYFCASSVVSFDEQFFGPGTRLTVL.

The V call is TRBV6-5, the J call TRBJ2-7, with 7 bases identical to TRBD2. The CDR3 sequence is 16 residues long. Unmatched junction bases numbered 5, after V lost 0 bases and J lost 0 bases. The V gene's germline CDR1 is MNHEY and CDR2 SVGAGI. CDR3 sequence (DNA): TGTGCCAGCAGTTACTCGAAGGGCGGGAGCTCCTACGAGCAGTACTTC. This translates into CASSYSKGGSSYEQYF.

This chain joins TRBV30 and TRBJ1-6; no clear D. CDR1 is GTSNPN, CDR2 SVGIG, per germline (reference sequence). Trimming removed 5 bases from V and 5 bases from J, with 10 bases in between. The CDR3 is 13 residues long. In DNA form, the CDR3 reads TGTGCCTGGGGACGGGGTAATAATTCACCCCTCCACTTT. The encoded protein is CAWGRGNNSPLHF.

This clone was counted only a few times. This rearrangement joins TRBV11-2 to TRBJ2-7; TRBD2 matches 9 bases. Trimming removed 5 bases from V and 5 bases from J; junction bases left unmatched: 7. The CDR3 is 14 residues long. In germline, CDR1 is SGHAT, CDR2 FQNNGV. The DNA of the CDR3 is TGTGCCAGCAGCCCAACGGGACTAGCAAACGAGCAGTACTTC. Protein product: CASSPTGLANEQYF.

The chain's CDR3 is CASSGQGKHGELFF. In DNA, the CDR3 is TGTGCCAGTTCGGGACAGGGGAAACACGGGGAGCTGTTTTTT. This chain uses TRBV11-2 with TRBJ2-2; 10 bases fit TRBD1. The CDR3 has 14 amino acids. The ends lost 9 bases at V and 7 bases at J; junction bases unmatched: 8. Germline V CDR1 and CDR2: SGHAT, FQNNGV.

This clone was seen a few times. The chain employs TRBV18 and TRBJ1-2, with TRBD1 as a possible D gene (6 bases). CDR1 KGHSH and CDR2 LQKENI come from the germline V gene. Deletions cut 4 bases from V and 6 bases from J, with 9 bases between. The CDR3 length is 12 residues. Here the CDR3 DNA reads TGTGCCAGCTCACAACAGGGTGATGGCTACACCTTC. Its protein product is CASSQQGDGYTF.

V usage is TRBV5-1 and J usage is TRBJ2-5, with TRBD1 identical over 8 bases. The CDR3 covers 17 residues. From germline, CDR1 is SGHRS and CDR2 YFSETQ. J lost 0 bases, V lost 0 bases, and 7 bases had no gene match. CDR3 amino acids: CASSLETPGGYQETQYF. CDR3 nucleotide sequence: TGCGCCAGCAGCTTGGAAACCCCAGGGGGCTACCAAGAGACCCAGTACTTC.

Only a few counts were recorded for this clone. J is TRBJ2-7 and V is TRBV7-2; D may be TRBD1 (7 bases). Germline assignment: CDR1 SGHTA and CDR2 FQGNSA. V lost 11 bases and J lost 3, with 23 bases in between. This CDR3 is built from 15 residues. CDR3 protein: CAGAKGGGDSYEQYF. CDR3 DNA: TGTGCCGGGGCAAAAGGGGGCGGGGACAGCTACGAGCAGTACTTC.

The rearrangement links TRBV27 to TRBJ2-5; the D gene is possibly TRBD2 (7 bases). Germline V CDR1 and CDR2: MNHEY, SMNVEV (reference sequence). Trimming took off 5 bases at V and 4 bases at J, with 17 bases between the two ends. The CDR3 covers 15 residues. In DNA, the CDR3 is TGTGCCAGCAGTCTACTACCGGGGGGCGGAGAGACCCAGTACTTC. Its protein product is CASSLLPGGGETQYF.

CDR3 protein: CASSVAGTRGGGELFF. The CDR3 region has the DNA TGTGCCAGCAGCGTGGCAGGGACCCGCGGGGGCGGGGAGCTGTTTTTT. The chain couples TRBV9 to TRBJ2-2; TRBD2 agrees at 7 bases. The germline V gene has CDR1 SGDLS and CDR2 YYNGEE. V shed 2 bases, J shed 7 bases, and the junction held 11 bases outside the gene matches. This CDR3 has 16 amino acids.

The chain is built from TRBV6-5 and TRBJ2-7, with D possibly TRBD1 on 5 matching bases. Trimming cost V 6 bases and J 3 bases, with 9 bases left between them. Per germline, CDR1 MNHEY and CDR2 SVGAGI. The length of the CDR3 is 12 residues. The CDR3 DNA follows: TGTGCCAGCAGAAATAGGGGCTACGAGCAGTACTTC. Amino acids: CASRNRGYEQYF.

This chain connects TRBV19 to TRBJ2-7, with D maybe TRBD1 (5 bases). CDR1 is LNHDA and CDR2 is SQIVND in the germline V gene (reference sequence). The CDR3 is made up of 14 amino acids. With 2 bases removed from V and 0 bases from J, the gap between germline ends came to 8 bases. The CDR3 DNA reads as TGTGCCAGTAGTATAAGGGGAACCTCCTACGAGCAGTACTTC. This gives the protein CASSIRGTSYEQYF.

The chain joins TRBV5-6 to TRBJ2-7, with TRBD1 matching over 9 bases. The CDR3 loop spans 16 amino acids. Trimming at V came to 4 bases and at J to 0 bases, leaving 8 bases not matched to a gene. Germline CDR1 SGHDT, CDR2 YYEEEE. DNA of the CDR3: TGTGCCAGCAGCCACGCCGGGACAGGGAGCTCCTACGAGCAGTACTTC. It specifies CASSHAGTGSSYEQYF.

The gene calls are TRBV19 and TRBJ2-1; TRBD1 agrees at 12 bases. V was pared by 7 bases and J by 0 bases, with 10 bases of the junction left unmatched. From germline, CDR1 is LNHDA and CDR2 SQIVND (reference sequence). The CDR3 contains 18 residues. CDR3 in DNA: TGTGCCAGTACTCCGGGACAGGGGGCTCCTACCTCCTACAATGAGCAGTTCTTC. Amino acid sequence: CASTPGQGAPTSYNEQFF.

The chain uses TRBV12-5 and TRBJ2-7; 8 bases align to TRBD1. Germline V CDR1 and CDR2: LGHNT, FRNRAP. The V and J ends lost 1 base and 6 bases, in that order; junction bases with no gene match: 11. CDR3 length: 16 amino acids. CDR3 residues: CASGLGPGQVWGEQYF. The CDR3 coding sequence is TGTGCTAGTGGTTTGGGACCGGGACAGGTGTGGGGCGAGCAGTACTTC.

The genes are TRBV6-1 and TRBJ2-1; D not certain. V was trimmed by 6 bases and J by 6 bases, leaving 12 bases between them. The CDR3 spans 13 residues. Germline-derived CDR1 and CDR2 are MNHNS and SASEGT. CDR3 DNA sequence: TGTGCCAGCAGGCTCTCCCTTAGCAATGAGCAGTTCTTC. Protein sequence: CASRLSLSNEQFF.

This chain connects TRBV10-3 to TRBJ2-3; the D gene is possibly TRBD1 (5 bases). V lost 2 bases, J lost 4 bases, and 10 bases lay in between. The CDR3 length is 14 residues. Germline assignment: CDR1 ENHRY and CDR2 SYGVKD. The CDR3 loop reads CAISERQGADTQYF. For the CDR3, the DNA is TGTGCCATCAGTGAGAGGCAGGGCGCAGATACGCAGTATTTT.

In this sample, this clone turned up many times. The DNA for the CDR3 is TGTGCCAGCAGCTTGCGCAGTGCAGATACGCAGTATTTT. Encoded protein: CASSLRSADTQYF. The chain is built from TRBV5-4 and TRBJ2-3; D unclear. This CDR3 is 13 amino acids long. Looked up from germline, CDR1 is SGHNT and CDR2 is YYREEE (reference sequence). With 1 base removed from V and 4 bases from J, the gap between germline ends came to 7 bases.

This rearrangement joins TRBV11-2 to TRBJ1-5; 8 nucleotides line up with TRBD1. This CDR3 region has 18 residues. V lost 5 bases and J lost 3; bases outside the gene matches: 15. The germline gives CDR1 SGHAT, CDR2 FQNNGV. The CDR3 loop is CASSPDRVGPGPNQPQHF. The CDR3 DNA sequence: TGTGCCAGCAGCCCGGACAGGGTCGGGCCGGGGCCCAATCAGCCCCAGCATTTT. The full variable domain, rest sourced from reference TRBV11-2 and TRBJ1-5, is EAGVAQSPRYKIIEKRQSVAFWCNPISGHATLYWYQQILGQGPKLLIQFQNNGVVDDSQLPKDRFSAERLKGVDSTLKIQPAKLEDSAVYLCASSPDRVGPGPNQPQHFGDGTRLSIL.

V is TRBV5-1 and J is TRBJ2-3; possible D gene TRBD2, 7 bases. Between the trimmed V and J ends, which lost 1 base and 3 bases, there was a span of 12 bases. There are 15 residues in the CDR3. CDR1 and CDR2 (germline): SGHRS, YFSETQ. For the CDR3, the DNA is TGCGCCAGCAGCTTGAAAGGGGGGGGAACAGATACGCAGTATTTT. Protein product: CASSLKGGGTDTQYF.

This clone was observed a few times. This same CDR3 is encoded by further DNA sequences in the sample. V and J are TRBV7-2 and TRBJ1-2, with 9 bases identical to TRBD1. The J segment lost 0 bases and the V segment lost 5 bases, leaving 4 bases of the junction unmatched. The CDR3 sequence is 15 residues long. In germline, CDR1 is SGHTA, CDR2 FQGNSA. Written as DNA, the CDR3 is TGTGCCAGCAGCCCACGGACAGGGGCTAACTATGGCTACACCTTC. It codes for CASSPRTGANYGYTF.

In this sample, this clone turned up a few times. The chain recombines TRBV4-3 with TRBJ2-1; D ambiguous. The CDR3 has 15 residues. With 0 bases removed from V and 6 bases from J, the gap between germline ends came to 12 bases. Germline V gives CDR1 LGHNA, CDR2 YSLEER. The chain's CDR3 is CASSQDALSGNEQFF. The CDR3 coding sequence is TGCGCCAGCAGCCAAGATGCACTTTCCGGCAATGAGCAGTTCTTC.

This clone was found a few times. The chain has TRBV27 and TRBJ2-2; TRBD1 might be the D (6 bases). V was cut by 6 bases and J by 4 bases, with 15 bases left in between. The CDR3 spans 15 residues. The V gene's germline CDR1 is MNHEY and CDR2 SMNVEV (reference sequence). DNA of the CDR3: TGTGCCAGCAGGCCCATGGGCAGGGGCACCGGGGAGCTGTTTTTT. This gives the protein CASRPMGRGTGELFF.

This clone occurred a few times. J is TRBJ1-6 and V is TRBV9, with 9 bases identical to TRBD1. V shed 4 bases, J shed 8 bases, and the junction held 7 bases outside the gene matches. The CDR3 sequence is 15 residues long. CDR1 SGDLS and CDR2 YYNGEE come from the germline V gene. The CDR3 spells CASSLGQGGDSPLHF. In nucleotides, the CDR3 is TGTGCCAGCAGCTTGGGACAGGGTGGAGATTCACCCCTCCACTTT.

The V call is TRBV6-6, the J call TRBJ1-4; weak D call: TRBD1 (5 bases). The germline gives CDR1 MNHNY, CDR2 SVGAGI (reference sequence). The CDR3 has 13 residues. V was clipped by 6 bases and J by 7 bases, with 12 bases between them. CDR3 nucleotides: TGTGCCAGCAGGCAGGGATCGGGTGAAAAACTGTTTTTT. It specifies CASRQGSGEKLFF.